This TCR beta chain was obtained from a study of T cells in Graves' hyperthyroidism and ophthalmopathy. Study-level information: Peripheral blood samples were taken at initial diagnosis, prior to any treatment. Study-level findings and limits: Researchers report that a 13 V-J model separated ophthalmopathy from stable hyperthyroidism.

Amplification of TCR beta CDR3 regions was performed using RNA transcripts as template. Researchers ran a first-round RT-PCR on the TCR CDR3 using the HTBI primer set. MiXCR, applied by TCRdb to the multiplex PCR reads, yields one record per CDR3 protein. The sample shows approximately 480,000 distinct CDR3 sequences, 20% of them seen only once. Germline CDR1 and CDR2: SGHRS and YFSETQ. V gave up 4 bases and J gave up 5 bases; unmatched junction bases: 11. This CDR3 has 16 amino acids. Ten or more counts support this clonotype. The target antigen is unknown. This TCR was sampled from a man aged 18-30 years with Graves' hyperthyroidism. This sequence joins TRBV5-1 and TRBJ2-2; TRBD2 matches at 7 bases. Sample: blood. The DNA for the CDR3 is TGCGCCAGCAGCGCAGAGCGGGGCCGCGGGACCGGGGAGCTGTTTTTT. Translating it yields CASSAERGRGTGELFF.